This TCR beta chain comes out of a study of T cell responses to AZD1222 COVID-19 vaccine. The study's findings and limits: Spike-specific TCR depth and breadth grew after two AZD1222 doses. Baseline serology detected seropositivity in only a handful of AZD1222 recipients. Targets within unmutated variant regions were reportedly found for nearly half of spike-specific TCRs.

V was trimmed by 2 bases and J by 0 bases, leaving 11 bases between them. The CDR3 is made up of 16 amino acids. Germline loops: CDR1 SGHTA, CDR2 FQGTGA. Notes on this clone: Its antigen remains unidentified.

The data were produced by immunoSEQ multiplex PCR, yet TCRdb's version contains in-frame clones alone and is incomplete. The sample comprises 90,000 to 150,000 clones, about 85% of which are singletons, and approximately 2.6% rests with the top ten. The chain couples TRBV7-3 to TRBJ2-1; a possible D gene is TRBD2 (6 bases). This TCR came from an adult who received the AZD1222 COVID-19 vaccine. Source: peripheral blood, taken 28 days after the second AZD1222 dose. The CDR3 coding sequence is TGTGCCAGCAGCTTAGGTCCAGCGGGCTCCTACAATGAGCAGTTCTTC. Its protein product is CASSLGPAGSYNEQFF.